This note documents a single TCR beta chain sequence. Antigen unknown. The entry originates in a study of T cells expressing NK-cell markers. General study findings and limits: It is unclear if expanded NKG2C-expressing clones target HCMV antigens.

One entry per CDR3 protein, without DNA, is what TCRdb gives after re-calling the 5' RACE reads. This sample's table reports over 200,000 distinct CDR3 sequences. The CDR3 loop spans 13 amino acids. The sequence came from a man aged 18 to 30 in good health. Sample: blood T cells: a sorted CD56 or NKG2C T cell subset, CD4+ or CD8+ T cells, or bulk PBMC T cells (not recorded which). The V gene is TRBV12-3 or TRBV12-4, the J gene TRBJ1-2; TCRdb's assignment of TRBD1 cannot be checked, as there is no DNA. CDR3 sequence: CASSTGQLSGYTF.